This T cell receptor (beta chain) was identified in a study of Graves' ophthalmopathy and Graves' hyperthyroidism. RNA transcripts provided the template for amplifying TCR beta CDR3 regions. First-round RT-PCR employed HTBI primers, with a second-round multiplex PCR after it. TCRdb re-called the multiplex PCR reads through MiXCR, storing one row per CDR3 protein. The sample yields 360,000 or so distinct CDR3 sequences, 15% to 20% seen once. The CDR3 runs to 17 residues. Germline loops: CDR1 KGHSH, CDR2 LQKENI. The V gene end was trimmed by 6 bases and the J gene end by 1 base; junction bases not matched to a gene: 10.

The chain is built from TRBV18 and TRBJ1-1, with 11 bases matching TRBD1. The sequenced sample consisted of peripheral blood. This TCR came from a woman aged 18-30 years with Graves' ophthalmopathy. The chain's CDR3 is CASSPSGQGAQNTEAFF. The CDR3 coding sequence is TGTGCCAGCTCCCCTTCAGGACAGGGGGCCCAGAACACTGAAGCTTTCTTT.